The 16 T cell receptor beta chains below were found in one sample sequenced in a study of graft-versus-host responses after intestinal transplantation. Clones were sequenced by immunoSEQ multiplex PCR, and TCRdb holds only the in-frame ones, with some missing. There are about 120,000 clones in the sample; 85% to 95% occur only once, and over 0.1% lies in the top ten. The antigens of these receptors remain unknown. Sample: unstimulated CD4+ T cells sorted from spleen or lymph node cells, taken before intestinal transplant. Every receptor here comes from a human donor who received an intestinal transplant.

The V call is TRBV30, the J call TRBJ2-2; TRBD2 is a possible D gene (5 bases). Germline assignment: CDR1 GTSNPN and CDR2 SVGIG (reference sequence). V was pared by 1 base and J by 0 bases, with 9 bases between. The CDR3 extends over 15 amino acids. This chain's CDR3 is CAWSAGNANTGELFF. In DNA form, the CDR3 reads TGTGCCTGGAGTGCGGGGAACGCGAACACCGGGGAGCTGTTTTTT.

The chain couples TRBV5-1 to TRBJ2-3, with unresolved D. The CDR3 has 14 residues. V was shortened by 1 base and J by 1 base, with 7 bases between the two germline ends. In germline, CDR1 is SGHRS, CDR2 YFSETQ. This CDR3 reads CASSLTVGTDTQYF. The CDR3 nucleotides are TGCGCCAGCAGCTTGACGGTGGGCACAGATACGCAGTATTTT.

The chain joins TRBV19 to TRBJ2-1; TRBD2 matches 7 bases. Germline V gene data show CDR1 as LNHDA and CDR2 as SQIVND (reference sequence). With 3 bases clipped from V and 7 bases from J, the junction kept 9 bases outside the gene matches. The CDR3 extends over 15 amino acids. The CDR3 sequence: CASSMSGGSGNEQFF. In nucleotides, the CDR3 is TGTGCCAGTAGTATGTCAGGCGGGAGTGGAAATGAGCAGTTCTTC. Variable domain in full (rest from reference TRBV19 and TRBJ2-1): DGGITQSPKYLFRKEGQNVTLSCEQNLNHDAMYWYRQDPGQGLRLIYYSQIVNDFQKGDIAEGYSVSREKKESFPLTVTSAQKNPTAFYLCASSMSGGSGNEQFFGPGTRLTVL.

The sample holds a few counts of this clone. The rearrangement links TRBV7-9 to TRBJ1-1; D is unclear. Germline V gives CDR1 SEHNR, CDR2 FQNEAQ (reference sequence). The V end lost 5 bases, the J end lost 1 base, and 8 bases lay between the germline ends. The CDR3 is 13 amino acids. CDR3 nucleotide sequence: TGTGCCAGCAGCGACTGGCAGAACACTGAAGCTTTCTTT. Protein sequence: CASSDWQNTEAFF.

This chain connects TRBV27 to TRBJ2-7, with a tentative D call TRBD1 (6 bases). The V and J ends lost 6 bases and 6 bases respectively, with 21 bases between them. CDR3 size: 15 residues. The germline CDR1 and CDR2 sequences are MNHEY and SMNVEV (reference sequence). The CDR3 reads CASSLTTQGWGEQYF. The CDR3 coding sequence is TGTGCCAGCAGCTTGACAACACAGGGTTGGGGCGAGCAGTACTTC.

This sequence joins TRBV6-6 and TRBJ2-1, with 11 bases that match TRBD1. Germline V gives CDR1 MNHNY, CDR2 SVGAGI (reference sequence). V shed 6 bases, J shed 8 bases, and the junction held 6 bases outside the gene matches. The CDR3 is 14 amino acids. The CDR3 is CASSRTGGKDEQFF. DNA of the CDR3: TGTGCCAGCAGCCGGACAGGGGGCAAGGATGAGCAGTTCTTC.

The gene calls are TRBV11-2 and TRBJ2-7; possible D gene TRBD2, 5 bases. The CDR3 is 16 residues long. V was trimmed by 1 base and J by 7 bases, leaving 20 bases between them. Germline lookup yields CDR1 SGHAT and CDR2 FQNNGV. The CDR3 loop is CASSLGRRATTGEQYF. The CDR3 nucleotides read TGTGCCAGCAGCTTAGGCAGGAGAGCGACGACGGGGGAGCAGTACTTC.

This chain links TRBV9 with TRBJ1-1; TRBD1 agrees at 7 bases. The germline gives CDR1 SGDLS, CDR2 YYNGEE. There are 14 residues in the CDR3. Trimming cost V 4 bases and J 4 bases; bases outside gene matches: 7. In DNA, the CDR3 is TGTGCCAGCAGCTTTCTGGACAGGCTCACTGAAGCTTTCTTT. Its protein is CASSFLDRLTEAFF. The entire variable domain, with the rest obtained from reference TRBV9 and TRBJ1-1, is as follows: DSGVTQTPKHLITATGQRVTLRCSPRSGDLSVYWYQQSLDQGLQFLIQYYNGEERAKGNILERFSAQQFPDLHSELNLSSLELGDSALYFCASSFLDRLTEAFFGQGTRLTVV.

This sequence joins TRBV10-3 and TRBJ2-5; 10 nucleotides line up with TRBD1. Germline V lookup: CDR1 ENHRY, CDR2 SYGVKD. The junction had 7 bases not matched to a gene; V was cut back by 6 bases and J by 0 bases. CDR3 size: 16 residues. The CDR3 sequence: CAIRGSDRGHQETQYF. The DNA for the CDR3 is TGTGCCATCAGGGGGTCCGACAGGGGGCACCAAGAGACCCAGTACTTC.

The rearrangement uses TRBV5-5 and TRBJ2-7; 9 nucleotides agree with TRBD1. CDR1 and CDR2 from the germline V gene are SGHKS and YYEKEE (reference sequence). Trimming took 0 bases from V and 4 from J; bases not matched to a gene: 2. CDR3 length: 14 amino acids. CDR3 DNA: TGTGCCAGCAGCTTGGCGACAGGGGGGTACGAGCAGTACTTC. Translated, it gives CASSLATGGYEQYF.

This chain uses TRBV30 with TRBJ2-7, with 11 nucleotides matching TRBD1. Germline loops: CDR1 GTSNPN, CDR2 SVGIG (reference sequence). The CDR3 has 12 amino acids. Here the CDR3 reads CALDRGHYEQYF. CDR3 nucleotide sequence: TGTGCTTTGGACAGGGGGCACTACGAGCAGTACTTC.

The genes are TRBV18 and TRBJ2-3; no firm D call. The length of the CDR3 is 15 residues. Trimming took 3 bases from V and 0 from J, leaving 10 bases between them. Germline values: CDR1 KGHSH, CDR2 LQKENI. CDR3 sequence (DNA): TGTGCCAGCTCACCGCGTATTACTAGCACAGATACGCAGTATTTT. Its protein product is CASSPRITSTDTQYF.

The chain employs TRBV30 and TRBJ2-7, with D possibly matching TRBD1 (5 bases). The germline V gene has CDR1 GTSNPN and CDR2 SVGIG (reference sequence). V was cut by 0 bases and J by 2 bases, with 11 bases left in between. The CDR3 loop spans 14 amino acids. The CDR3 sequence is CAWSVSGAPYEQYF. The CDR3 coding sequence is TGTGCCTGGAGTGTAAGTGGGGCCCCCTACGAGCAGTACTTC.

This chain links TRBV18 with TRBJ1-1; D not resolved. The CDR3 spans 14 residues. Germline loops: CDR1 KGHSH, CDR2 LQKENI. V was trimmed by 5 bases and J by 3 bases, leaving 13 bases between them. CDR3: CASSSGVGDTEAFF. DNA for the CDR3: TGTGCCAGCTCAAGTGGCGTTGGGGACACTGAAGCTTTCTTT. The whole variable domain, filled in from reference TRBV18 and TRBJ1-1, reads NAGVMQNPRHLVRRRGQEARLRCSPMKGHSHVYWYRQLPEEGLKFMVYLQKENIIDESGMPKERFSAEFPKEGPSILRIQQVVRGDSAAYFCASSSGVGDTEAFFGQGTRLTVV.

J is TRBJ2-1 and V is TRBV5-1; perhaps TRBD2 as D (5 bases). V was clipped by 0 bases and J by 9 bases, with 16 bases between them. This CDR3 is built from 15 residues. Germline V gives CDR1 SGHRS, CDR2 YFSETQ. The CDR3 sequence: CASSLAWTSRTEQFF. The CDR3 nucleotides are TGCGCCAGCAGCTTGGCCTGGACTTCCCGGACTGAGCAGTTCTTC.

The chain joins TRBV5-6 to TRBJ2-5; D might be TRBD1 (5 bases). The germline V gene has CDR1 SGHDT and CDR2 YYEEEE. CDR3 length equals 13 residues. The V and J ends lost 0 bases and 6 bases respectively, with 9 bases between them. CDR3 nucleotides: TGTGCCAGCAGCTTGGTAGGGGAAAAGACCCAGTACTTC. This sequence encodes CASSLVGEKTQYF.